Shown below are 21 T cell receptor beta chains from a single sample sequenced in a study of T cell repertoires in cytomegalovirus infection. TCRdb passed the reads through MiXCR, listing each CDR3 protein once. The sample yields about 400,000 distinct CDR3 sequences, less than 20% seen once. Input material: PBMCs. These receptors all stem from a human donor in good health (CMV status not recorded). Some clones in this sample may be carry-over from other donors' samples.

This sequence joins TRBV5-5 and TRBJ2-1; 7 bases line up with TRBD1. V trimming: 4 bases; J trimming: 2 bases; junction bases outside the gene matches: 18. The CDR3 runs 19 residues. CDR1 and CDR2 (germline): SGHKS, YYEKEE (reference sequence). The CDR3: CASSPRPTTGALTYNEQFF. CDR3 sequence (DNA): TGTGCCAGCAGCCCTCGCCCGACAACAGGGGCCCTGACCTACAATGAGCAGTTCTTC.

This clonotype was seen ten or more times. The chain joins TRBV9 to TRBJ2-1; D remains unclear. Germline values: CDR1 SGDLS, CDR2 YYNGEE. V lost 4 bases, J lost 5 bases, and 16 bases lay in between. This CDR3 is 15 amino acids long. CDR3 sequence reads: CASSSPGRFDNEQFF. CDR3 nucleotide sequence: TGTGCCAGCAGCAGTCCGGGCAGGTTCGACAATGAGCAGTTCTTC.

V is TRBV2 and J is TRBJ1-1, with 12 bases aligning to TRBD1. With 6 bases clipped from V and 1 base from J, the junction kept 15 bases outside the gene matches. The CDR3 runs to 19 residues. The germline V gene has CDR1 SNHLY and CDR2 FYNNEI. The CDR3 protein is CASSAGTGGRGVGNTEAFF. In nucleotides, the CDR3 is TGTGCCAGCAGCGCCGGGACAGGGGGCAGAGGCGTCGGGAACACTGAAGCTTTCTTT.

The chain has TRBV19 and TRBJ1-2; TRBD1 agrees at 9 bases. The germline CDR1 and CDR2 sequences are LNHDA and SQIVND (reference sequence). The V gene end was trimmed by 4 bases and the J gene end by 7 bases; junction bases not matched to a gene: 4. CDR3 size: 13 residues. The CDR3 spells CASSTGQGPGYTF. In nucleotides, the CDR3 is TGTGCCAGTAGTACGGGACAGGGACCTGGCTACACCTTC.

The chain combines TRBV11-2 with TRBJ2-3, with D possibly matching TRBD2 (5 bases). Germline V gene sequence: CDR1 SGHAT, CDR2 FQNNGV. Trimming took 2 bases from V and 8 from J, leaving 8 bases between them. This CDR3 contains 12 residues. The CDR3 nucleotides read TGTGCCAGCAGCTTATTAGGAGGTACGCAGTATTTT. It encodes CASSLLGGTQYF.

The sample holds a few counts of this clonotype. The chain joins TRBV6-2 or TRBV6-3 to TRBJ2-5; D is uncertain. Trimming stripped 6 bases from V and 5 bases from J, with 13 bases between. The germline gives CDR1 MNHEY, CDR2 SVGEGT. This CDR3 region has 13 residues. The CDR3 region has the DNA TGTGCCAGCAGACCGGCCAGGATCGAGACCCAGTACTTC. Amino acid sequence: CASRPARIETQYF.

J is TRBJ1-2 and V is TRBV2, with D possibly TRBD1 on 5 matching bases. The CDR3 is made up of 13 amino acids. V shed 6 bases and J shed 8 bases, with 16 bases lying between them. Germline V gene lookup returns CDR1 SNHLY and CDR2 FYNNEI. The CDR3 loop is CASRPTGQGGYTF. The CDR3 DNA sequence: TGTGCCAGCAGGCCCACGGGGCAGGGCGGCTACACCTTC.

The V and J genes are TRBV6-5 and TRBJ1-5; no clear D. The CDR3 is made up of 14 amino acids. Trimming took off 2 bases at V and 1 base at J, with 6 bases between the two ends. Germline V gene data show CDR1 as MNHEY and CDR2 as SVGAGI. The CDR3, as DNA: TGTGCCAGCAGTTACGGACCAAGCAATCAGCCCCAGCATTTT. Protein sequence: CASSYGPSNQPQHF.

As DNA, the CDR3 is TGCGCCAGCAGCCAAGATAGCCCGGCGCGAAAACAGCCCCAGCATTTT. Its protein product is CASSQDSPARKQPQHF. This rearrangement joins TRBV4-1 to TRBJ1-5; D gene ambiguous. From germline, CDR1 is MGHRA and CDR2 YSYEKL. CDR3 size: 16 residues. V lost 0 bases and J lost 7, with 16 bases in between.

This chain uses TRBV7-9 with TRBJ2-1, with a possible D match to TRBD2 (5 bases). CDR3 length equals 12 residues. The germline V gene encodes CDR1 SEHNR and CDR2 FQNEAQ (reference sequence). Trimming pared 6 bases from V and 6 bases from J, leaving 9 bases between. The CDR3 is CASSYTSNEQFF. DNA of the CDR3: TGTGCCAGCAGTTACACTAGCAATGAGCAGTTCTTC.

The sample holds a few counts of this clonotype. This rearrangement joins TRBV19 to TRBJ2-2; 13 bases line up with TRBD2. V was clipped by 5 bases and J by 4 bases; unmatched bases: 10. The CDR3 is made up of 18 amino acids. Per germline, CDR1 LNHDA and CDR2 SQIVND (reference sequence). The CDR3 region has the DNA TGTGCCAGTAGTTGGACTAGCGGGGGCCATGGGGGCACCGGGGAGCTGTTTTTT. Protein product: CASSWTSGGHGGTGELFF.

In this sample, this clonotype turned up many times. V and J are TRBV10-3 and TRBJ2-4, with D perhaps TRBD1 (5 bases). V was trimmed by 0 bases and J by 0 bases, leaving 12 bases between them. Per the germline V gene, CDR1 is ENHRY and CDR2 is SYGVKD. The CDR3 is made up of 17 amino acids. This CDR3 is CAISESGNRLAKNIQYF. As DNA, the CDR3 is TGTGCCATCAGTGAGTCTGGTAACAGGCTAGCCAAAAACATTCAGTACTTC.

J is TRBJ2-5 and V is TRBV6-6; 12 bases fit TRBD1. Germline CDR1 reads MNHNY; CDR2 reads SVGAGI (reference sequence). The trim removed 2 bases at V and 6 bases at J, leaving 4 bases unmatched. This CDR3 comprises 15 residues. The CDR3 spells CASSYGTGGTQTQYF. The CDR3 DNA reads TGTGCCAGCAGTTACGGGACAGGGGGCACGCAGACCCAGTACTTC.

The chain employs TRBV10-3 and TRBJ1-1, with D hard to call. V was shortened by 10 bases and J by 3 bases, with 27 bases between the two germline ends. Germline CDR1 reads ENHRY; CDR2 reads SYGVKD. The CDR3 is 17 amino acids. The chain's CDR3 is CATWTPVGQGRDTEAFF. CDR3 coding DNA: TGTGCCACTTGGACCCCGGTGGGCCAAGGGAGGGACACTGAAGCTTTCTTT.

The table lists this clonotype with a few counts. This chain uses TRBV12-3 or TRBV12-4 with TRBJ2-1; no clear D. The CDR3 totals 15 residues. V was clipped by 7 bases and J by 8 bases, with 21 bases between them. For the CDR3, the DNA is TGTGCCAGCACCCAATCCCAACGGTGGAGATATGAGCAGTTCTTC. Amino acids: CASTQSQRWRYEQFF.

This rearrangement joins TRBV14 to TRBJ2-7; possibly TRBD2 for D (5 bases). CDR3 length: 13 residues. Germline lookup yields CDR1 SGHDN and CDR2 FVKESK. Trimming took 0 bases from V and 6 from J, leaving 9 bases between them. CDR3 sequence (DNA): TGTGCCAGCAGCCAAGATTGGAGGCGCGAGCAGTACTTC. Protein product: CASSQDWRREQYF.

The rearrangement uses TRBV5-1 and TRBJ2-5; TRBD2 might be the D (6 bases). Between the trimmed V and J ends, which lost 1 base and 7 bases, there was a span of 17 bases. Germline loops: CDR1 SGHRS, CDR2 YFSETQ. This CDR3 has 15 residues. The CDR3 sequence: CASSLQAAGSVTQYF. The CDR3 DNA reads TGCGCCAGCAGCTTGCAGGCAGCGGGCTCGGTGACCCAGTACTTC.

The V gene is TRBV28, the J gene TRBJ1-2; 9 bases are shared with TRBD1. This CDR3 has 15 residues. J lost 6 bases, V lost 3 bases, and 8 bases had no gene match. Germline V gene lookup returns CDR1 MDHEN and CDR2 SYDVKM. The CDR3 nucleotides read TGTGCCAGCAGTTTTAGGGGGACAGGGTATCATGGCTACACCTTC. Protein sequence: CASSFRGTGYHGYTF.

The sample holds a few counts of this clonotype. This sequence joins TRBV10-3 and TRBJ2-7; D perhaps matches TRBD1 (5 bases). The V end was cut by 5 bases, the J end by 2 bases, with 13 bases between. Germline loops: CDR1 ENHRY, CDR2 SYGVKD. The CDR3 is 14 residues long. CDR3 sequence (DNA): TGTGCCATCAGTCCCAGAACAGGCGCCTACGAGCAGTACTTC. This sequence encodes CAISPRTGAYEQYF.

A few counts support this clonotype. The chain links TRBV18 to TRBJ2-1; D may be TRBD2 (6 bases). Germline V gene data show CDR1 as KGHSH and CDR2 as LQKENI. The CDR3 has 14 residues. The V gene lost 3 bases and the J gene lost 10 bases, with 16 bases spanning the gap. The CDR3 region has the DNA TGTGCCAGCTCACCTACGGAGGGCACTTCCGAGCAGTTCTTC. Amino acids: CASSPTEGTSEQFF.

This clonotype was detected only a few times. The CDR3 here is CASSRGSGTYNEQFF. CDR3 sequence (DNA): TGTGCCAGCTCGCGAGGGAGCGGGACGTACAATGAGCAGTTCTTC. The chain joins TRBV18 to TRBJ2-1; 7 positions agree with TRBD2. The ends lost 6 bases at V and 4 bases at J; junction bases unmatched: 9. Germline loops: CDR1 KGHSH, CDR2 LQKENI. The length of the CDR3 is 15 residues.